This TCR beta chain was recovered during a study of T cells after yellow fever vaccination (dated by TCRdb to about 2019). Turning to the overall study: The SMART-Seq v4 Ultra Low Input RNA kit was used to prepare libraries from fractions with low cell numbers. To track T-cell clones before and after primary and booster YFV17D yellow fever vaccination, bulk TCR alpha and beta repertoires were sequenced longitudinally. Two healthy male donors made up the cohort, one aged 18 to 29 years and the other aged 30 to 40 years. Blood samples were taken at several timepoints before and after primary and secondary immunization, and bulk PBMC replicates and cell subsets were isolated. Points the paper makes about the study in general: After the booster, most of the clones that had expanded following primary vaccination were detected again (approximately 96% of CD4 and around 90% of CD8), which suggests that memory was broadly maintained. Because abundant contaminating clonotypes from the bulk population could be contained in FACS-sorted repertoires, computational filtering was required. The secondary T-cell response was found to be weaker but faster than the primary response, with a peak reached on day 5 rather than on day 15. Because only a couple of donors were included in the study, the extent to which the findings can be generalized is limited. A small fraction of clonotypes appeared in both the CD4 and CD8 compartments, likely as a result of convergent recombination.

This clonotype has just a few counts. The target of this receptor is not known. Per-nucleotide qualities are absent, and no much larger clonotype sits a single base away. The CDR3 sequence holds 19 residues, the cysteine and phenylalanine included. This entry keeps only the CDR3 DNA: 57 bases, framed from base 1. V and J lose 7 bases and 0 bases, and a span of 27 bases separates them. In the germline V gene, CDR1 corresponds to MNHNS and CDR2 to SASEGT. Sample treatment or condition, as interpreted from the label and publication: live attenuated yellow fever vaccine strain. At each blood-draw timepoint, two biological replicates of bulk PBMCs were collected. PBMCs were isolated from peripheral blood using a standard Ficoll-Paque protocol. RNA was extracted with TriZol from bulk PBMCs, CD4 and CD8 fractions, and dextramer-positive and dextramer-negative fractions. TCR cDNA was synthesized by 5'RACE template switching, which introduced a universal primer site and unique molecular identifiers. Priming for cDNA synthesis came from both the TCR alpha and TCR beta constant segments. Two PCR steps were used to amplify libraries, with sample barcodes and sequencing adapters being added in the second step. Sequencing of libraries was done on Illumina HiSeq 2500 (2x100 bp) or NovaSeq (2x150 bp). Per the original workflow: MIGEC handled demultiplexing of reads and collapsing into UMI consensus sequences, while MiXCR performed V(D)J alignment. Vaccine-responding clonotypes were defined with edgeR using replicate PBMC samples, requiring FDR below 0.01 and a log2 fold change above 5 up to day 15. Each bulk clonotype received a CD4 or CD8 identity based on whether the sequenced CD4 or CD8 repertoire contained that clonotype at higher abundance. TCRdb reworked the public reads: Q25 trimming with fastp, MiXCR clone assembly, productive beta chains retained. Merged by CDR3 protein, the rows form single entries marked with the most common genes and DNA. None of the V and J calls come from the authors' own analysis; TCRdb made them. Here the sample has under 400,000 distinct CDR3 sequences; approximately 10% occur a single time. The ten largest clonotypes hold less than 20% of the sample.

This sequence originates from a man aged 18 to 35 who received the YFV17D yellow fever vaccine. The rearrangement combines TRBV6-1 with TRBJ1-1, with an unclear D gene assignment. The material was PBMCs, obtained on the day of the first yellow fever vaccination. DNA sequence: TGTGCCAGCATTCCCGCGGTTACCGACGGTACTCTTATGAACACTGAAGCTTTCTTT. It translates to CASIPAVTDGTLMNTEAFF.